Below, 17 T cell receptor beta chains from the same sample are listed, as sequenced in a study of memory CD4+ T cells and cytomegalovirus serostatus. Here immunoSEQ multiplex PCR was the method, and the copy in TCRdb shows in-frame clones only, minus some. The sample comprises around 40,000 clones, roughly 83% of which are singletons, and approximately 0.77% rests with the top ten. Single viable CD3+CD4+CD8-CD45RO+ cells were sorted as the memory CD4+ T cells. Sequencing input: memory CD4+ T cells from blood. These receptors were collected from an adult in good health and CMV-seronegative.

The V and J genes are TRBV14 and TRBJ2-2; no firm D call. The CDR3 covers 14 residues. Trimming stripped 2 bases from V and 5 bases from J, with 9 bases between. Germline assignment: CDR1 SGHDN and CDR2 FVKESK. CDR3 residues: CASSQSVMTGELFF. The CDR3 DNA reads TGTGCCAGCAGCCAATCCGTTATGACCGGGGAGCTGTTTTTT. Full variable domain (rest looked up from reference TRBV14 and TRBJ2-2): EAGVTQFPSHSVIEKGQTVTLRCDPISGHDNLYWYRRVMGKEIKFLLHFVKESKQDESGMPNNRFLAERTGGTYSTLKVQPAELEDSGVYFCASSQSVMTGELFFGEGSRLTVL.

The V call is TRBV18, the J call TRBJ2-3; tentative D call: TRBD2 (5 bases). The germline V gene has CDR1 KGHSH and CDR2 LQKENI. The CDR3 runs 15 residues. V was cut by 3 bases and J by 4 bases, with 14 bases left in between. CDR3 DNA: TGTGCCAGCTCACCTGCGGGTAAGGGTCCAGATACGCAGTATTTT. Protein product: CASSPAGKGPDTQYF.

V usage is TRBV5-1 and J usage is TRBJ2-3; D possibly uses TRBD1 or TRBD2 (5 bases each). With 0 bases removed from V and 3 bases from J, the gap between germline ends came to 11 bases. The CDR3 consists of 15 residues. CDR1 and CDR2 from the germline V gene are SGHRS and YFSETQ. The DNA for the CDR3 is TGCGCCAGCAGCTTGGGGGGGATTGGAACAGATACGCAGTATTTT. It codes for CASSLGGIGTDTQYF. Using reference TRBV5-1 and TRBJ2-3 for the parts outside the CDR3, the full variable domain is KAGVTQTPRYLIKTRGQQVTLSCSPISGHRSVSWYQQTPGQGLQFLFEYFSETQRNKGNFPGRFSGRQFSNSRSEMNVSTLELGDSALYLCASSLGGIGTDTQYFGPGTRLTVL.

This chain links TRBV28 with TRBJ1-2; TRBD1 matches at 7 bases. Looked up from germline, CDR1 is MDHEN and CDR2 is SYDVKM. The ends lost 7 bases at V and 7 bases at J; junction bases unmatched: 9. This CDR3 has 13 amino acids. The CDR3 DNA follows: TGTGCCAGCACACCGACAGGGAAAGCTGGCTACACCTTC. Protein sequence: CASTPTGKAGYTF.

The chain couples TRBV11-3 to TRBJ2-1; 8 bases match TRBD1. CDR1 and CDR2 from the germline V gene are SGHNT and YENEEA. With 6 bases clipped from V and 6 bases from J, the junction kept 13 bases outside the gene matches. The CDR3 has 16 amino acids. CDR3 sequence reads: CASSYSPGQDSNEQFF. CDR3 coding DNA: TGTGCCAGCAGTTACTCCCCGGGACAGGACTCCAATGAGCAGTTCTTC. Based on the CDR3 plus reference TRBV11-3 and TRBJ2-1, the full variable domain is EAGVVQSPRYKIIEKKQPVAFWCNPISGHNTLYWYLQNLGQGPELLIRYENEEAVDDSQLPKDRFSAERLKGVDSTLKIQPAELGDSAVYLCASSYSPGQDSNEQFFGPGTRLTVL.

The chain has TRBV7-3 and TRBJ2-7; 8 bases match TRBD1. Germline lookup yields CDR1 SGHTA and CDR2 FQGTGA. This CDR3 is built from 14 residues. V shed 5 bases and J 3 bases; nucleotides not matched to a gene: 6. The CDR3 sequence is CASSLGQGFYEQYF. The CDR3 DNA is TGTGCCAGCAGCCTCGGACAGGGATTCTACGAGCAGTACTTC. Full variable domain (rest looked up from reference TRBV7-3 and TRBJ2-7): GAGVSQTPSNKVTEKGKYVELRCDPISGHTALYWYRQSLGQGPEFLIYFQGTGAADDSGLPNDRFFAVRPEGSVSTLKIQRTERGDSAVYLCASSLGQGFYEQYFGPGTRLTVT.

V usage is TRBV15 and J usage is TRBJ2-7, with 13 nucleotides matching TRBD2. Trimming took 5 bases from V and 3 from J; bases not matched to a gene: 7. This CDR3 comprises 16 residues. Per germline, CDR1 LNHNV and CDR2 YYDKDF (reference sequence). CDR3 protein: CATSARLAGGSYEQYF. The CDR3 coding sequence is TGTGCCACCAGCGCGAGACTAGCGGGGGGTAGCTACGAGCAGTACTTC.

The chain carries TRBV7-9 and TRBJ1-1; D call uncertain. This CDR3 is 11 amino acids long. Trimming shortened V by 3 bases and J by 7 bases, and 6 bases separated the two germline ends. Per germline, CDR1 SEHNR and CDR2 FQNEAQ (reference sequence). The CDR3 bases are TGTGCCAGCAGCTTGGGTGGTGAAGCTTTCTTT. Encoded protein: CASSLGGEAFF. Using reference TRBV7-9 and TRBJ1-1 for the parts outside the CDR3, the full variable domain is DTGVSQNPRHKITKRGQNVTFRCDPISEHNRLYWYRQTLGQGPEFLTYFQNEAQLEKSRLLSDRFSAERPKGSFSTLEIQRTEQGDSAMYLCASSLGGEAFFGQGTRLTVV.

V and J are TRBV7-2 and TRBJ2-5; D is possibly TRBD1 (6 bases). Germline lookup yields CDR1 SGHTA and CDR2 FQGNSA. Trimming left V 5 bases short and J 2 bases short, with 12 bases between. The CDR3 is 14 residues long. CDR3 loop: CASSHRDIQETQYF. In DNA form, the CDR3 reads TGTGCCAGCAGCCATAGGGACATACAAGAGACCCAGTACTTC. Looking up the rest from reference TRBV7-2 and TRBJ2-5 gives the full variable domain: GAGVSQSPSNKVTEKGKDVELRCDPISGHTALYWYRQSLGQGLEFLIYFQGNSAPDKSGLPSDRFSAERTGGSVSTLTIQRTQQEDSAVYLCASSHRDIQETQYFGPGTRLLVL.

The sample holds a few counts of this clone. The rearrangement uses TRBV12-5 and TRBJ2-1; D is unresolved. The V end lost 2 bases, the J end lost 8 bases, and 10 bases lay between the germline ends. CDR1 and CDR2 (germline): LGHNT, FRNRAP. The CDR3 loop spans 13 amino acids. DNA of the CDR3: TGTGCTAGTGGTTTGTTAAATATGGATGAGCAGTTCTTC. This sequence encodes CASGLLNMDEQFF.

In DNA, the CDR3 is TGTGCCTGGAACCCAGGGAGGAGTGGCTACACCTTC. Translation: CAWNPGRSGYTF. The J gene is TRBJ1-2, the V gene TRBV30; maybe TRBD1 (5 bases). The V and J ends lost 4 bases and 7 bases respectively, with 13 bases between them. CDR3 length: 12 residues. The germline CDR1 and CDR2 sequences are GTSNPN and SVGIG (reference sequence).

The chain is built from TRBV19 and TRBJ2-1; no reliable D call. Germline-derived CDR1 and CDR2 are LNHDA and SQIVND (reference sequence). Between the trimmed V and J ends, which lost 3 bases and 4 bases, there was a span of 10 bases. The CDR3 is made up of 14 amino acids. As DNA, the CDR3 is TGTGCCAGTAGTATGGCCATAGGGTACAATGAGCAGTTCTTC. The encoded protein is CASSMAIGYNEQFF.

The V and J genes are TRBV6-5 and TRBJ1-1; TRBD1 matches 7 bases. V lost 3 bases, J lost 12 bases, and 7 bases stayed unmatched. CDR3 size: 12 residues. CDR1 and CDR2 (germline): MNHEY, SVGAGI. The CDR3 spells CASSYGDRATFF. The CDR3 DNA reads TGTGCCAGCAGTTATGGTGACAGGGCCACTTTCTTT.

J is TRBJ2-3 and V is TRBV20-1; possible D gene TRBD2, 6 bases. This CDR3 comprises 11 residues. V dropped 5 bases and J dropped 13 bases, with 16 bases sitting between them. The germline V gene has CDR1 DFQATT and CDR2 SNEGSKA (reference sequence). Here the CDR3 reads CSALGRDLEYF. The CDR3 region has the DNA TGCAGTGCTCTAGGGCGGGACTTAGAGTATTTT.

This chain joins TRBV5-6 and TRBJ2-1; D may match TRBD1 or TRBD2 (5 bases each). Germline CDR1 and CDR2: SGHDT and YYEEEE. There are 15 residues in the CDR3. The ends were cut back, 0 bases at V and 3 bases at J, with 10 bases in the middle. CDR3 in amino acids: CASSLGGTDYNEQFF. Here the CDR3 DNA reads TGTGCCAGCAGCTTGGGGGGGACCGACTACAATGAGCAGTTCTTC.

V is TRBV6-1 and J is TRBJ2-1, with 7 bases that match TRBD1. V trimming: 3 bases; J trimming: 5 bases; junction bases outside the gene matches: 10. This CDR3 comprises 16 residues. Germline CDR1 reads MNHNS; CDR2 reads SASEGT. CDR3 sequence (DNA): TGTGCCAGCAGTGACGTTCTCACAGGGGAAAACAATGAGCAGTTCTTC. This gives the protein CASSDVLTGENNEQFF.

The chain employs TRBV9 and TRBJ1-5, with 7 positions matching TRBD1. The CDR3 loop spans 14 amino acids. Per the germline V gene, CDR1 is SGDLS and CDR2 is YYNGEE. Trimming took 2 bases from V and 5 from J; bases not matched to a gene: 4. Written as DNA, the CDR3 is TGTGCCAGCAGCGTTGGACAGGAGTATCAGCCCCAGCATTTT. Its translation is CASSVGQEYQPQHF.